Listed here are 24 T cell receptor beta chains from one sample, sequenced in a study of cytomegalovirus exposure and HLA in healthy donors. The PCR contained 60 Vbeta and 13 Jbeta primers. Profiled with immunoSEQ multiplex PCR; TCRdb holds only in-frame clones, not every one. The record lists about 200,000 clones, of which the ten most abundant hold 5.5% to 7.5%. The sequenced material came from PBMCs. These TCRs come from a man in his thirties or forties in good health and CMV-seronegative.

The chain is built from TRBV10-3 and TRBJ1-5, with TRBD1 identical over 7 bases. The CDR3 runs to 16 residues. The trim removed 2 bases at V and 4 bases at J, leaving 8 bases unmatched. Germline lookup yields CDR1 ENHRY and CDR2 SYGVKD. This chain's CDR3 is CAISEGIRTGNQPQHF. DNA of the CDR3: TGTGCCATCAGTGAGGGGATCAGGACAGGAAATCAGCCCCAGCATTTT.

The CDR3 protein is CASSLDGQLKSYEQYF. The CDR3 DNA follows: TGTGCCAGTAGTCTGGATGGACAGCTAAAATCCTACGAGCAGTACTTC. The chain has TRBV19 and TRBJ2-7; tentatively, D is TRBD1 (6 bases). V lost 5 bases and J 1 base, leaving 18 bases between the germline ends. CDR1 and CDR2 from the germline V gene are LNHDA and SQIVND (reference sequence). The length of the CDR3 is 16 residues.

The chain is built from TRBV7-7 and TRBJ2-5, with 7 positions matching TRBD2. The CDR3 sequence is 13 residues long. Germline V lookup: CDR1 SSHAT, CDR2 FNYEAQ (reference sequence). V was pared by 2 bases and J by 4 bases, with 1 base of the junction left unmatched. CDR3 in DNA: TGTGCCAGCAGCTTATGGGGGGGAGAGACCCAGTACTTC. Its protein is CASSLWGGETQYF.

This CDR3 reads CASSLASGRARIQETQYF. The CDR3 DNA reads TGCGCCAGCAGCTTGGCCAGCGGGAGGGCTCGGATCCAAGAGACCCAGTACTTC. The chain has TRBV5-1 and TRBJ2-5; TRBD2 agrees at 10 bases. V lost 0 bases, J lost 1 base, and 9 bases stayed unmatched. CDR3 length: 18 residues. Germline CDR1 SGHRS, CDR2 YFSETQ.

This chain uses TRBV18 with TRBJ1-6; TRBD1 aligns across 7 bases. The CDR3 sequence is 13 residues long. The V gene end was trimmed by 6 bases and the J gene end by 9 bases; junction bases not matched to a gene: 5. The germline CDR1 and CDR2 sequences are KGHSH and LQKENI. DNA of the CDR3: TGTGCCAGCTCCGGGACAGCTGCTTCACCCCTCCACTTT. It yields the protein CASSGTAASPLHF.

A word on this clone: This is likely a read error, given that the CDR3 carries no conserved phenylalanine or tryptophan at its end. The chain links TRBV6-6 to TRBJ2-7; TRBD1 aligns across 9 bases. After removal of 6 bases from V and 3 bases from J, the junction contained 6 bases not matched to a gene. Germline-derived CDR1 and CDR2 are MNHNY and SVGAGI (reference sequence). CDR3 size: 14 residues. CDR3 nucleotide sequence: TGTGCCAGCAGCCCTACAGGGGGCGGCTACGAGCAGTACCTC. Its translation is CASSPTGGGYEQYL.

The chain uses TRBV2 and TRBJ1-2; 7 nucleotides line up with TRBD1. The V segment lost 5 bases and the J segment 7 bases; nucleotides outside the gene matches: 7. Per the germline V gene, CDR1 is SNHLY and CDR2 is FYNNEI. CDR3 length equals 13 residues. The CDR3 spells CASSFRQGAGYTF. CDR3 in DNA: TGTGCCAGCAGTTTTCGACAGGGCGCTGGCTACACCTTC.

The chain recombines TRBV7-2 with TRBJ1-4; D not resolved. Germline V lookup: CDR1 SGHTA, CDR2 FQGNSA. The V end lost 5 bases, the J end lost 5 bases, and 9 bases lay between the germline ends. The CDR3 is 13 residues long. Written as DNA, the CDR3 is TGTGCCAGCAGCATTACCAGAAATGAAAAACTGTTTTTT. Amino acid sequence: CASSITRNEKLFF.

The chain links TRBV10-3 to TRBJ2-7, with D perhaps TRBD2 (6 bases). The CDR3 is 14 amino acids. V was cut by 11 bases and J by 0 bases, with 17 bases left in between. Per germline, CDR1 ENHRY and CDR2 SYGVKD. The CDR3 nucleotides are TGTGCCGCCTTCTCGGGGGTCAGCTCCTACGAGCAGTACTTC. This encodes CAAFSGVSSYEQYF.

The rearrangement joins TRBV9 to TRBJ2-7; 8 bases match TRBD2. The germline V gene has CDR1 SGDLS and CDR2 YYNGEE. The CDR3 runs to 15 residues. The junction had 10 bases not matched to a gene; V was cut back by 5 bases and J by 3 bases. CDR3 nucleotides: TGTGCCAGCAGTGACCGGGACCGGGAGGGCTACGAGCAGTACTTC. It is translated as CASSDRDREGYEQYF.

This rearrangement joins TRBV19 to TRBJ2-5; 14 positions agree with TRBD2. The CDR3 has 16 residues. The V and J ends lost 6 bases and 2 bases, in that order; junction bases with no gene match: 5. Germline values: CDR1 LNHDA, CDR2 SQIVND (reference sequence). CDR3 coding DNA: TGTGCCAGTAGCAGACTAGCGGGAGGGCGGCAAGAGACCCAGTACTTC. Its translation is CASSRLAGGRQETQYF.

CDR3 coding DNA: TGTGCCAGCAGCCCGTCGGGTAGCGGGGGCCTCAATGAGCAGTTCTTC. As protein: CASSPSGSGGLNEQFF. This chain joins TRBV9 and TRBJ2-1, with TRBD2 identical over 9 bases. Germline CDR1 and CDR2: SGDLS and YYNGEE. The CDR3 totals 16 residues. J gave up 6 bases and V 4 bases, and 11 bases lay outside the gene matches. Full variable domain (missing parts from reference TRBV9 and TRBJ2-1): DSGVTQTPKHLITATGQRVTLRCSPRSGDLSVYWYQQSLDQGLQFLIQYYNGEERAKGNILERFSAQQFPDLHSELNLSSLELGDSALYFCASSPSGSGGLNEQFFGPGTRLTVL.

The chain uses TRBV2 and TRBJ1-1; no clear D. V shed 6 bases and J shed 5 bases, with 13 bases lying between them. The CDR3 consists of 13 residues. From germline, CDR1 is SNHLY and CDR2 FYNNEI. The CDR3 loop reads CASSVEARTEAFF. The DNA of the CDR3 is TGTGCCAGCAGCGTGGAAGCGCGGACTGAAGCTTTCTTT.

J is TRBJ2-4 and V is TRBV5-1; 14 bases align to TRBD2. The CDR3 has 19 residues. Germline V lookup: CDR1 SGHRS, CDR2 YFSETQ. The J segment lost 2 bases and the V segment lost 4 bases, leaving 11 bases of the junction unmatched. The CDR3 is CASSPSTSGRAGTKNIQYF. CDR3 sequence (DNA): TGCGCCAGCAGCCCCTCGACTAGCGGGAGGGCCGGAACCAAAAACATTCAGTACTTC.

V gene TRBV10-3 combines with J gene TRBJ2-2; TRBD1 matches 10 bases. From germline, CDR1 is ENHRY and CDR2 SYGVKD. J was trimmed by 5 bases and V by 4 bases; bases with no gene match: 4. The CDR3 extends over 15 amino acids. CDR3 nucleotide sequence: TGTGCCATCAGTGCGGGACAGGGGTTTACCGGGGAGCTGTTTTTT. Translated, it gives CAISAGQGFTGELFF.

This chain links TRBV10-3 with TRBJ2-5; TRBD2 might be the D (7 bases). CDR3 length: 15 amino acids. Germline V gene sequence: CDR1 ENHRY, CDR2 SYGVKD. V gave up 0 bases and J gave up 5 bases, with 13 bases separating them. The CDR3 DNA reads TGTGCCATCAGTGAGTCTCGGGGGGCTGGGGAGACCCAGTACTTC. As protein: CAISESRGAGETQYF.

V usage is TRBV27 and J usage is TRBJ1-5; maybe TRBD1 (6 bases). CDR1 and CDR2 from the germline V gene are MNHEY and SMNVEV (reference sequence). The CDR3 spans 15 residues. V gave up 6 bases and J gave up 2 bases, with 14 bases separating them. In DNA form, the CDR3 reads TGTGCCAGCAGAATCCAGGGGTGGGGCAATCAGCCCCAGCATTTT. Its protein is CASRIQGWGNQPQHF.

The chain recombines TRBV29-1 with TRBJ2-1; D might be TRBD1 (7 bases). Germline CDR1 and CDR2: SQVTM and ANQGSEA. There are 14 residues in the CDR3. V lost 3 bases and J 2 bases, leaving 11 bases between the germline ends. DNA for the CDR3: TGCAGCGTTGATTGGAGGGGGCCCTACAATGAGCAGTTCTTC. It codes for CSVDWRGPYNEQFF.

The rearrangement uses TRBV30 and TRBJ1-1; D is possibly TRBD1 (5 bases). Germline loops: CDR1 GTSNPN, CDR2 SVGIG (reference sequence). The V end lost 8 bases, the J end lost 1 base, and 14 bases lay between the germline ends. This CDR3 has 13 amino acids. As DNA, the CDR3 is TGTGCCCGTCAAGGGGAGGGGAACACTGAAGCTTTCTTT. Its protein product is CARQGEGNTEAFF.

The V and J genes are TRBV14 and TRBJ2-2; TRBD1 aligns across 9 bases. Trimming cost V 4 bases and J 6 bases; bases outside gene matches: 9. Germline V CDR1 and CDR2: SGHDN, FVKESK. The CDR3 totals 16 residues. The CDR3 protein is CASSPIWTGEAGELFF. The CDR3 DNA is TGTGCCAGCAGCCCCATTTGGACAGGGGAGGCCGGGGAGCTGTTTTTT.

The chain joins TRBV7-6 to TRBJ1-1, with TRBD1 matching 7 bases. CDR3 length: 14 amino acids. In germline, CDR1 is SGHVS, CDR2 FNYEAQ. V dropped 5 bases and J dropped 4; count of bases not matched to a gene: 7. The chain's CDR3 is CASSPTGIFTEAFF. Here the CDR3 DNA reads TGTGCCAGCAGCCCGACAGGGATCTTCACTGAAGCTTTCTTT.

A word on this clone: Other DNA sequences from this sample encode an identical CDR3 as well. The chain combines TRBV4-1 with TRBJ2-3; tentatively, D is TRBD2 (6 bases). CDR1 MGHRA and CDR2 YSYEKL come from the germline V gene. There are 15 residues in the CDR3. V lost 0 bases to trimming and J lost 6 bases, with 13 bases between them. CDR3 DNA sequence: TGCGCCAGCAGCCAAGAAAGAGGGAGGACCGATACGCAGTATTTT. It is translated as CASSQERGRTDTQYF.

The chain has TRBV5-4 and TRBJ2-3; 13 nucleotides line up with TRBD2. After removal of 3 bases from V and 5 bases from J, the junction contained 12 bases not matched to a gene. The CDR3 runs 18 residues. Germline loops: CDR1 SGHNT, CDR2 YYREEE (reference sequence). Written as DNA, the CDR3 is TGTGCCAGCAGCTCGGGCGGGAAACTAGCGGGGGGGCAAGATACGCAGTATTTT. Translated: CASSSGGKLAGGQDTQYF.

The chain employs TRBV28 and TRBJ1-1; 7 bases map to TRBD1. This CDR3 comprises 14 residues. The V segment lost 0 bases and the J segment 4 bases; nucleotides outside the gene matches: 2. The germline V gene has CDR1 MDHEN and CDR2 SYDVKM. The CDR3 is CASSLWDRSTEAFF. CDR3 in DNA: TGTGCCAGCAGTTTATGGGACAGGAGCACTGAAGCTTTCTTT. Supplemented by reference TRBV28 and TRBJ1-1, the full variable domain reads DVKVTQSSRYLVKRTGEKVFLECVQDMDHENMFWYRQDPGLGLRLIYFSYDVKMKEKGDIPEGYSVSREKKERFSLILESASTNQTSMYLCASSLWDRSTEAFFGQGTRLTVV.